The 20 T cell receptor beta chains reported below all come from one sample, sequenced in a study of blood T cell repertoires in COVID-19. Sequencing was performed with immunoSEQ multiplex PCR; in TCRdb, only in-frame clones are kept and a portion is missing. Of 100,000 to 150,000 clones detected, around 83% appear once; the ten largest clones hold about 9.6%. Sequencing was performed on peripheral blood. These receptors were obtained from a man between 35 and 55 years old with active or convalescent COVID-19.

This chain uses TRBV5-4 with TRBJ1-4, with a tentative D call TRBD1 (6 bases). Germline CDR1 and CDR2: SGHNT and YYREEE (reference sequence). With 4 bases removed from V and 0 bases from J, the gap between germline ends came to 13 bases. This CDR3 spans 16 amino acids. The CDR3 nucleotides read TGTGCCAGCAGCCAAGGGGGGGGAGCAACTAATGAAAAACTGTTTTTT. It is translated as CASSQGGGATNEKLFF.

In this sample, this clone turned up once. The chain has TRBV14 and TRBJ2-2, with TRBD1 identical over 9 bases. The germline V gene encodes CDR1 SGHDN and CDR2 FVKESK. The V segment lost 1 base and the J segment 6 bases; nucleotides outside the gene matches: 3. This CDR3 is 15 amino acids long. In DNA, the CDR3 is TGTGCCAGCAGCCAAGGACGGACAGGGGCCGGGGAGCTGTTTTTT. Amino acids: CASSQGRTGAGELFF.

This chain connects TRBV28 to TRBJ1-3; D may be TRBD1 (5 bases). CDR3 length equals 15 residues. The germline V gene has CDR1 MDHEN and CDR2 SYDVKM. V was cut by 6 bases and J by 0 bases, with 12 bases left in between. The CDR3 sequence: CASSPTGASGNTIYF. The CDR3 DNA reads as TGTGCCAGCAGCCCCACAGGAGCCTCTGGAAACACCATATATTTT.

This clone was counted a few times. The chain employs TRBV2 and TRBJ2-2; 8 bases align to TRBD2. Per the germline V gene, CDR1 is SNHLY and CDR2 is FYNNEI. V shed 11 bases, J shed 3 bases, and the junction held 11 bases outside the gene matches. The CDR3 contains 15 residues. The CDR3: CAGVSGSQDTGELFF. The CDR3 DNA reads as TGTGCCGGTGTCAGCGGGAGTCAGGACACCGGGGAGCTGTTTTTT.

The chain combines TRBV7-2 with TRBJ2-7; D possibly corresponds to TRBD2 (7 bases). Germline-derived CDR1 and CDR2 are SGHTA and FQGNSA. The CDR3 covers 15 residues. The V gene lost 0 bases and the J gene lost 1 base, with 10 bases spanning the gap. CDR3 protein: CASSLAGGQSYEQYF. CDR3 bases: TGTGCCAGCAGCTTAGCGGGGGGGCAATCCTACGAGCAGTACTTC.

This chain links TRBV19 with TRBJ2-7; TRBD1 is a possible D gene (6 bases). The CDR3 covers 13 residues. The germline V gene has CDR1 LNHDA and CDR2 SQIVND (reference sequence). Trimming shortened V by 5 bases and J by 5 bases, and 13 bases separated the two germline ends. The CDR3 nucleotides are TGTGCCAGTAGTCCCCAGGGGCTGAACGAGCAGTACTTC. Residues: CASSPQGLNEQYF.

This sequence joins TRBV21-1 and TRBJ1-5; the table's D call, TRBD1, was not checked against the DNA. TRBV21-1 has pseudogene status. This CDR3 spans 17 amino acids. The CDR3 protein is CASSKETGTDSNQPQHF. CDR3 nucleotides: TGTGCCAGCAGCAAAGAGACCGGGACAGATAGCAATCAGCCCCAGCATTTT.

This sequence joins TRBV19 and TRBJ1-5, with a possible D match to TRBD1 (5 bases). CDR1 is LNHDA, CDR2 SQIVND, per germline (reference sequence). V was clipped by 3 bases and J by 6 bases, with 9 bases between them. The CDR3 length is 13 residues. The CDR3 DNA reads TGTGCCAGTAGTATGCAGGGAGGTCAGCCCCAGCATTTT. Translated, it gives CASSMQGGQPQHF.

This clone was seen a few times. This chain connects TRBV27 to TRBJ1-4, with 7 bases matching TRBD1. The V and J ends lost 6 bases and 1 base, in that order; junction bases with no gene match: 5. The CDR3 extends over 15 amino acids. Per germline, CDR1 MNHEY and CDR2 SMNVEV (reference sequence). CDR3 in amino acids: CASSNRGVTNEKLFF. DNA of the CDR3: TGTGCCAGCAGCAACAGGGGCGTAACTAATGAAAAACTGTTTTTT.

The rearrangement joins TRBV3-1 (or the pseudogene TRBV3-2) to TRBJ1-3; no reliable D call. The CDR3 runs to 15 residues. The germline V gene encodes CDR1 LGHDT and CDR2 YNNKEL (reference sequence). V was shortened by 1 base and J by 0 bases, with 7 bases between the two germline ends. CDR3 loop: CASSQVFSSGNTIYF. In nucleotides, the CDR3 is TGTGCCAGCAGCCAAGTCTTCAGCTCTGGAAACACCATATATTTT.

Here the CDR3 reads CASSQDAGGSSYNEQFF. CDR3 in DNA: TGTGCCAGCAGCCAAGACGCTGGCGGGAGCTCCTACAATGAGCAGTTCTTC. The rearrangement links TRBV3-1 (or the pseudogene TRBV3-2) to TRBJ2-1, with 7 positions matching TRBD2. Germline V gene lookup returns CDR1 LGHDT and CDR2 YNNKEL (reference sequence). The ends lost 0 bases at V and 0 bases at J; junction bases unmatched: 5. The CDR3 consists of 17 residues.

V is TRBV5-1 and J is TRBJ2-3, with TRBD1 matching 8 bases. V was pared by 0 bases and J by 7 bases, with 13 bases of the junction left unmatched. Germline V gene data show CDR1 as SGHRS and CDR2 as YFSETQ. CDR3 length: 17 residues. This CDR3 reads CASSLVGVAGGTNTQYF. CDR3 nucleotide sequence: TGCGCCAGCAGCTTGGTGGGTGTGGCAGGGGGCACTAATACGCAGTATTTT.

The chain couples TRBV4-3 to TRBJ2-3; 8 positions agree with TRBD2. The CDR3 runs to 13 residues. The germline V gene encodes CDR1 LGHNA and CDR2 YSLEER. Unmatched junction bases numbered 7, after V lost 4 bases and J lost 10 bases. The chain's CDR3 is CASSPGGPAAQYF. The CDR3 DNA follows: TGCGCCAGCAGCCCGGGGGGGCCAGCGGCGCAGTATTTT.

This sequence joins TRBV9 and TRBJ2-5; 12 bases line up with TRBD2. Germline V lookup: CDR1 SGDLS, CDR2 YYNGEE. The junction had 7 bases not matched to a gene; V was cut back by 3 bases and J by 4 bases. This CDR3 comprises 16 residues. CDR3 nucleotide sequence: TGTGCCAGCAGCGGGACCCCGGGACTAGCGGGAGAGACCCAGTACTTC. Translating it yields CASSGTPGLAGETQYF.

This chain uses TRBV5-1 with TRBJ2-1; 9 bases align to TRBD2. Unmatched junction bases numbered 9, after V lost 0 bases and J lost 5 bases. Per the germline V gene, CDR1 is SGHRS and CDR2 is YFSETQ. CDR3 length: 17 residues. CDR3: CASSLAPRAGGHNEQFF. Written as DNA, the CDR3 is TGCGCCAGCAGCTTGGCCCCTCGCGCGGGGGGGCACAATGAGCAGTTCTTC.

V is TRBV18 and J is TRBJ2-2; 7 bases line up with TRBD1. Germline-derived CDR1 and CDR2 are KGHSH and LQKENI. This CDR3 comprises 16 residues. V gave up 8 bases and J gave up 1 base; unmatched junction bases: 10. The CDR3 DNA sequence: TGTGCCAGCAGCCCTTTCCGGGACAGGAACACCGGGGAGCTGTTTTTT. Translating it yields CASSPFRDRNTGELFF.

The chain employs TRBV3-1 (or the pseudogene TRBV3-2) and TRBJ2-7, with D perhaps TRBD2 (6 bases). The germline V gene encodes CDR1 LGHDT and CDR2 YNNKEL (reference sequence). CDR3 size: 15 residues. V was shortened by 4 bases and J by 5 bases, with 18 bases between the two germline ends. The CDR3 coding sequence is TGTGCCAGCAGCCCCCGTGGAGGGGATCGGAACGAGCAGTACTTC. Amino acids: CASSPRGGDRNEQYF.

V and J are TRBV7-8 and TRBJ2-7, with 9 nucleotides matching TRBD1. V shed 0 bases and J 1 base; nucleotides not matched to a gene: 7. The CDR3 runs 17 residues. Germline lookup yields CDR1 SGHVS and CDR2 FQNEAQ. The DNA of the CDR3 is TGTGCCAGCAGCTTAGCCCAAGGGACAGGGAAGTCCTACGAGCAGTACTTC. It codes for CASSLAQGTGKSYEQYF.

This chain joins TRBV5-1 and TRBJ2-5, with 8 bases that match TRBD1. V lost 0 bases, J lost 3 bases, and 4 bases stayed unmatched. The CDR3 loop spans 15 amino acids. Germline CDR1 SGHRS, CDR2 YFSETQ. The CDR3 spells CASSLATGGKETQYF. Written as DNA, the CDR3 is TGCGCCAGCAGCTTGGCCACAGGGGGGAAAGAGACCCAGTACTTC.

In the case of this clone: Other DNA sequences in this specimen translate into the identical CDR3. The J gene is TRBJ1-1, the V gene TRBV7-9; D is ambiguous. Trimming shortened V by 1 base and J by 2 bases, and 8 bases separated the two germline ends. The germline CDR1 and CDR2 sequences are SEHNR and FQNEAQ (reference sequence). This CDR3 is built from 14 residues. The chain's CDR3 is CASSLEGVNTEAFF. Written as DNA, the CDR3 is TGTGCCAGCAGCTTAGAAGGAGTTAACACTGAAGCTTTCTTT.